This entry lists 25 T cell receptor beta chains sequenced from one sample in a study of blood T cell repertoires in COVID-19. Sequencing used immunoSEQ multiplex PCR; TCRdb keeps in-frame clones, though not all of them. The data contain over 70,000 clones, approximately 84% of them singletons. Sequencing was carried out using peripheral blood. The origin of the receptors is a man between 65 and 85 years old with COVID-19, enrolled during active disease.

Only one count was recorded for this clone. The CDR3 protein is CSVEDMSGIRPGELFF. The CDR3 nucleotides are TGCAGCGTTGAAGATATGAGCGGGATAAGACCCGGGGAGCTGTTTTTT. The rearrangement uses TRBV29-1 and TRBJ2-2; TRBD2 aligns across 7 bases. The V and J ends lost 0 bases and 6 bases, in that order; junction bases with no gene match: 10. Germline CDR1 SQVTM, CDR2 ANQGSEA. The CDR3 length is 16 residues.

This clone was seen a few times. V is TRBV19 and J is TRBJ1-2; 10 bases align to TRBD1. This CDR3 spans 15 amino acids. Germline lookup yields CDR1 LNHDA and CDR2 SQIVND (reference sequence). V shed 5 bases and J 8 bases; nucleotides not matched to a gene: 11. The DNA for the CDR3 is TGTGCCAGTAGTCCCGGGACAGGGGCTCTGAGCGGCTACACCTTC. Its protein product is CASSPGTGALSGYTF.

J is TRBJ1-2 and V is TRBV5-1; no clear D. From germline, CDR1 is SGHRS and CDR2 YFSETQ. V lost 1 base and J 2 bases, leaving 6 bases between the germline ends. This CDR3 region has 13 residues. CDR3 nucleotides: TGCGCCAGCAGCTTGTGGCAGAACTATGGCTACACCTTC. Translated: CASSLWQNYGYTF. Combining the CDR3 with reference TRBV5-1 and TRBJ1-2 gives the whole variable domain KAGVTQTPRYLIKTRGQQVTLSCSPISGHRSVSWYQQTPGQGLQFLFEYFSETQRNKGNFPGRFSGRQFSNSRSEMNVSTLELGDSALYLCASSLWQNYGYTFGSGTRLTVV.

The count of this clone is one. The J gene is TRBJ2-3, the V gene TRBV10-3; weak D call: TRBD2 (6 bases). There are 14 residues in the CDR3. Germline CDR1 is ENHRY and CDR2 is SYGVKD. Trimming cost V 3 bases and J 6 bases, with 13 bases left between them. The CDR3 DNA follows: TGTGCCATCAGTGACGGGGAGGCCATCGATACGCAGTATTTT. Translation: CAISDGEAIDTQYF.

The J gene is TRBJ1-6, the V gene TRBV6-2 or TRBV6-3; D call uncertain. The CDR3 sequence is 13 residues long. Trimming pared 1 base from V and 7 bases from J, leaving 5 bases between. Germline V gives CDR1 MNHEY, CDR2 SVGEGT. The CDR3 nucleotides read TGTGCCAGCAGTTACTTGGAGAATTCACCCCTCCACTTT. Translating it yields CASSYLENSPLHF.

DNA for the CDR3: TGTGCCAGCAGCCACCGACAGGGAGGCGAGACCCAGTACTTC. This codes for CASSHRQGGETQYF. The chain carries TRBV14 and TRBJ2-5; perhaps TRBD1 as D (7 bases). CDR3 length: 14 amino acids. Germline lookup yields CDR1 SGHDN and CDR2 FVKESK. Between the trimmed V and J ends, which lost 3 bases and 5 bases, there was a span of 13 bases.

This clone occurred once. The V gene is TRBV5-5, the J gene TRBJ2-7; 7 bases match TRBD1. Germline trimming cut 4 bases from V and 6 bases from J; bases unmatched to any gene: 7. The CDR3 has 13 residues. Per the germline V gene, CDR1 is SGHKS and CDR2 is YYEKEE (reference sequence). The CDR3 nucleotides read TGTGCCAGCAGCCCGACAGGGTTGGGCGAGCAGTACTTC. Amino acid sequence: CASSPTGLGEQYF.

The genes are TRBV6-4 and TRBJ1-6; no definite D call. Germline V gene sequence: CDR1 MRHNA, CDR2 SNTAGT. V lost 7 bases, J lost 1 base, and 11 bases lay in between. CDR3 length: 15 amino acids. The CDR3 here is CASKERASYNSPLHF. The CDR3 DNA sequence: TGTGCCAGCAAAGAGAGGGCGTCCTATAATTCACCCCTCCACTTT.

This clone occurred once. CDR3 in DNA: TGTGCCAGTCTCCCGACAGATAACTATGGCTACACCTTC. Protein: CASLPTDNYGYTF. The chain uses TRBV19 and TRBJ1-2; D perhaps matches TRBD1 (5 bases). V gave up 8 bases and J gave up 1 base, with 11 bases separating them. Germline loops: CDR1 LNHDA, CDR2 SQIVND (reference sequence). The CDR3 spans 13 residues.

As for this clone: Distinct nucleotide sequences in the sample also encode this CDR3. V is TRBV5-1 and J is TRBJ2-7; 8 bases are a match to TRBD1. CDR3 length: 14 residues. J gave up 1 base and V 4 bases, and 4 bases lay outside the gene matches. Germline V gives CDR1 SGHRS, CDR2 YFSETQ. The CDR3 is CASSPGQGSYEQYF. CDR3 nucleotide sequence: TGCGCCAGCAGCCCAGGACAGGGTTCCTACGAGCAGTACTTC.

The rearrangement uses TRBV11-2 and TRBJ1-3; 8 nucleotides line up with TRBD1. The CDR3 consists of 15 residues. V was clipped by 5 bases and J by 0 bases; unmatched bases: 3. Looked up from germline, CDR1 is SGHAT and CDR2 is FQNNGV. The CDR3 protein is CASSQGALSGNTIYF. In nucleotides, the CDR3 is TGTGCCAGCAGCCAGGGGGCCCTCTCTGGAAACACCATATATTTT.

V usage is TRBV29-1 and J usage is TRBJ1-1, with 7 positions matching TRBD1. This CDR3 is built from 13 residues. The germline V gene has CDR1 SQVTM and CDR2 ANQGSEA. The junction had 5 bases not matched to a gene; V was cut back by 7 bases and J by 0 bases. CDR3 loop: CSARGQVNTEAFF. The CDR3 region has the DNA TGCAGCGCCCGTGGACAGGTGAACACTGAAGCTTTCTTT.

This clone was recorded only once. This chain connects TRBV7-2 to TRBJ1-4, with 8 bases that match TRBD1. CDR1 is SGHTA and CDR2 is FQGNSA in the germline V gene. This CDR3 comprises 13 residues. The J segment lost 8 bases and the V segment lost 5 bases, leaving 4 bases of the junction unmatched. The CDR3 DNA reads TGTGCCAGCAGCCAATCAGGGGGCGAAAAACTGTTTTTT. Its translation is CASSQSGGEKLFF. Drawing the rest from reference TRBV7-2 and TRBJ1-4, the complete variable domain is GAGVSQSPSNKVTEKGKDVELRCDPISGHTALYWYRQSLGQGLEFLIYFQGNSAPDKSGLPSDRFSAERTGGSVSTLTIQRTQQEDSAVYLCASSQSGGEKLFFGSGTQLSVL.

The chain combines TRBV5-1 with TRBJ2-3, with D tentatively TRBD1 (5 bases). The CDR3 loop spans 13 amino acids. Per the germline V gene, CDR1 is SGHRS and CDR2 is YFSETQ. With 1 base removed from V and 4 bases from J, the gap between germline ends came to 7 bases. The CDR3 reads CASSLWGPDTQYF. In DNA form, the CDR3 reads TGCGCCAGCAGCTTGTGGGGCCCAGATACGCAGTATTTT.

The J gene is TRBJ2-5, the V gene TRBV6-5; 9 nucleotides align to TRBD1. Germline V gene lookup returns CDR1 MNHEY and CDR2 SVGAGI. V lost 2 bases to trimming and J lost 4 bases; unmatched junction nucleotides: 5. This CDR3 is 15 amino acids long. Written as DNA, the CDR3 is TGTGCCAGCAGTTACGAGGGACAGGGCAGAGAGACCCAGTACTTC. This codes for CASSYEGQGRETQYF.

This chain uses TRBV5-6 with TRBJ2-6; a possible D gene is TRBD1 (6 bases). With 0 bases removed from V and 4 bases from J, the gap between germline ends came to 14 bases. The germline V gene has CDR1 SGHDT and CDR2 YYEEEE. CDR3 length equals 17 residues. The CDR3 loop reads CASSLVGAFSGANVLTF. CDR3 bases: TGTGCCAGCAGCTTGGTGGGGGCATTTTCCGGGGCCAACGTCCTGACTTTC.

This chain connects TRBV9 to TRBJ1-2; 9 nucleotides agree with TRBD1. CDR1 is SGDLS, CDR2 YYNGEE, per germline. This CDR3 has 14 residues. V trimming: 3 bases; J trimming: 3 bases; junction bases outside the gene matches: 3. The CDR3 reads CASSGRTGDYGYTF. CDR3 nucleotides: TGTGCCAGCAGCGGTCGGACAGGGGACTATGGCTACACCTTC.

The chain links TRBV6-2 or TRBV6-3 to TRBJ1-1, with D tentatively TRBD1 (6 bases). The CDR3 has 14 residues. The V and J ends lost 4 bases and 6 bases respectively, with 15 bases between them. CDR1 is MNHEY, CDR2 SVGEGT, per germline. CDR3 region: CASSSWGTKPEAFF. CDR3 DNA: TGTGCCAGCAGTTCCTGGGGGACAAAACCTGAAGCTTTCTTT.

This clone was counted once. Here the CDR3 reads CASSPWVAVITGELFF. The CDR3 DNA is TGTGCCAGCAGTCCCTGGGTAGCGGTAATCACCGGGGAGCTGTTTTTT. The V and J genes are TRBV28 and TRBJ2-2; perhaps TRBD2 as D (6 bases). Germline CDR1 reads MDHEN; CDR2 reads SYDVKM. This CDR3 is 16 amino acids long. The V and J ends lost 5 bases and 4 bases respectively, with 17 bases between them.

This clone came up once. The J gene is TRBJ2-2, the V gene TRBV30, with D perhaps TRBD2 (5 bases). V gave up 0 bases and J gave up 0 bases, with 8 bases separating them. The germline V gene has CDR1 GTSNPN and CDR2 SVGIG (reference sequence). There are 15 residues in the CDR3. This CDR3 is CAWSVTGTNTGELFF. As DNA, the CDR3 is TGTGCCTGGAGTGTCACGGGAACGAACACCGGGGAGCTGTTTTTT.

This clone was observed a few times. The chain has TRBV6-6 and TRBJ2-2; 9 bases line up with TRBD1. The CDR3 is 15 residues long. V was pared by 4 bases and J by 3 bases, with 3 bases of the junction left unmatched. CDR1 is MNHNY, CDR2 SVGAGI, per germline (reference sequence). The DNA of the CDR3 is TGTGCCAGCAGTTTACAGGGGGCGCACACCGGGGAGCTGTTTTTT. This encodes CASSLQGAHTGELFF.

This clone showed up just a few times. The chain couples TRBV6-6 to TRBJ1-1, with D hard to call. V was trimmed by 7 bases and J by 4 bases, leaving 13 bases between them. Germline V gives CDR1 MNHNY, CDR2 SVGAGI (reference sequence). The CDR3 loop spans 13 amino acids. The chain's CDR3 is CASIGREATEAFF. In DNA form, the CDR3 reads TGTGCCAGCATTGGTCGAGAAGCCACTGAAGCTTTCTTT.

CDR3 bases: TGTGCCAGCAGCACACCAGGTGGAAACACCATATATTTT. It specifies CASSTPGGNTIYF. The V and J genes are TRBV9 and TRBJ1-3; D remains unclear. V was clipped by 4 bases and J by 3 bases, with 8 bases between them. There are 13 residues in the CDR3. Germline CDR1 and CDR2: SGDLS and YYNGEE.

V gene TRBV24-1 combines with J gene TRBJ2-1, with D maybe TRBD1 (5 bases). This CDR3 contains 18 residues. V lost 0 bases, J lost 0 bases, and 14 bases lay in between. Germline V CDR1 and CDR2: KGHDR, SFDVKD. The CDR3 DNA follows: TGTGCCACCAGTGATTTGCGTTCAGGGATAAGCTCCTACAATGAGCAGTTCTTC. Amino acid sequence: CATSDLRSGISSYNEQFF.

The genes are TRBV7-9 and TRBJ2-5; D is ambiguous. Per the germline V gene, CDR1 is SEHNR and CDR2 is FQNEAQ (reference sequence). This CDR3 comprises 15 residues. The ends were cut back, 0 bases at V and 6 bases at J, with 14 bases in the middle. The CDR3 coding sequence is TGTGCCAGCAGCTTAGCAGGTGTGGAGTCGAAGACCCAGTACTTC. Translating it yields CASSLAGVESKTQYF.